Listed below are T cell receptor beta chains from one sample, sequenced in a study of Tregs in tolerant kidney transplant recipients. Only in-frame clones appear in the TCRdb table, and some are missing; sequencing was by immunoSEQ multiplex PCR. The table includes about 94,000 clones, roughly 93% detected once. Source: CD4+ T cells from blood, taken before the transplant. The receptor source for this set is a human donor who received a combined kidney and bone marrow transplant. Each CDR3 is given with its conserved first and last residue. Each record gives: J gene, V gene, D gene, CDR3 length, clone size, CDR3 DNA, CDR3 protein. The D gene is left open where the match is weak. Size is stated for part of the rows, as once, few or many counts, or as a class when the clone is expanded.

j_gene: TRBJ2-5
v_gene: TRBV5-1
d_gene: -
len: 14
abundance: -
CDR3nt: TGCGCCAGCAGCCGGGGGGCTCAACAAGAGACCCAGTACTTC
CDR3aa: CASSRGAQQETQYF

j_gene: TRBJ1-2
v_gene: TRBV9
d_gene: TRBD1
len: 16
abundance: -
CDR3nt: TGTGCCAGCAGCGCGGACCGGACAGGGGAGTTGTATGGCTACACCTTC
CDR3aa: CASSADRTGELYGYTF

j_gene: TRBJ2-2
v_gene: TRBV9
d_gene: TRBD2
len: 15
abundance: -
CDR3nt: TGTGCCAGCAACGTAGGGAGCGGGAGATCCGGGGAGCTGTTTTTT
CDR3aa: CASNVGSGRSGELFF

j_gene: TRBJ2-1
v_gene: TRBV6-6
d_gene: -
len: 13
abundance: -
CDR3nt: TGTGCCAGCAGTTACTGGCCATACAATGAGCAGTTCTTC
CDR3aa: CASSYWPYNEQFF

j_gene: TRBJ2-7
v_gene: TRBV7-9
d_gene: TRBD1
len: 18
abundance: -
CDR3nt: TGTGCCAGCAGCTTAATGGGTGGGGTCAGGGGGATTTCCTACGAGCAGTACTTC
CDR3aa: CASSLMGGVRGISYEQYF

j_gene: TRBJ1-1
v_gene: TRBV30
d_gene: TRBD1
len: 12
abundance: -
CDR3nt: TGTGCCTGGAGTGACAGGGGACTTGAAGCTTTCTTT
CDR3aa: CAWSDRGLEAFF

j_gene: TRBJ2-7
v_gene: TRBV4-3
d_gene: TRBD1
len: 15
abundance: -
CDR3nt: TGCGCCAGCAGCTCTACCGGGACAGGATCCTACGAGCAGTACTTC
CDR3aa: CASSSTGTGSYEQYF

j_gene: TRBJ2-5
v_gene: TRBV4-2
d_gene: TRBD2
len: 19
abundance: -
CDR3nt: TGTGCCAGCAGCCCATTACGGGGCGGGGGGGCCCGGGTCCAAGAGACCCAGTACTTC
CDR3aa: CASSPLRGGGARVQETQYF

j_gene: TRBJ2-7
v_gene: TRBV7-2
d_gene: -
len: 15
abundance: -
CDR3nt: TGTGCCAGCAGCTTAGGGCCAGGGCCCCCCCACGAGCAGTACTTC
CDR3aa: CASSLGPGPPHEQYF

j_gene: TRBJ1-5
v_gene: TRBV5-8
d_gene: -
len: 15
abundance: -
CDR3nt: TGTGCCAGCAGCCGCCCCACAGGGTGGGTTCAGCCCCAGCATTTT
CDR3aa: CASSRPTGWVQPQHF

j_gene: TRBJ2-7
v_gene: TRBV7-2
d_gene: TRBD2
len: 14
abundance: -
CDR3nt: TGTGCCAGCAATGGGGGGGGTAGCTCCTACGAGCAGTACTTC
CDR3aa: CASNGGGSSYEQYF

j_gene: TRBJ1-1
v_gene: TRBV7-2
d_gene: TRBD1
len: 15
abundance: -
CDR3nt: TGTGCCAGCAGGAGACAGGGGGCGGAGAACACTGAAGCTTTCTTT
CDR3aa: CASRRQGAENTEAFF

j_gene: TRBJ1-1
v_gene: TRBV11-3
d_gene: -
len: 14
abundance: -
CDR3nt: TGTGCCAGCAGCTTAGATGCGGGGATGAGGATAGCTTTCTTT
CDR3aa: CASSLDAGMRIAFF

j_gene: TRBJ2-7
v_gene: TRBV11-1
d_gene: TRBD1
len: 15
abundance: -
CDR3nt: TGTGCCAGCAGCATGACAGGGGTGGTCGTCTACGAGCAGTACTTC
CDR3aa: CASSMTGVVVYEQYF

j_gene: TRBJ1-2
v_gene: TRBV28
d_gene: TRBD1
len: 15
abundance: -
CDR3nt: TGTGCCAGCAGTGTTCTACAGGGGACCCACTATGGCTACACCTTC
CDR3aa: CASSVLQGTHYGYTF

j_gene: TRBJ2-7
v_gene: TRBV5-1
d_gene: -
len: 13
abundance: -
CDR3nt: TGCGCCAGCAGCATTAGTCTACTGAAAGAGCAGTACTTC
CDR3aa: CASSISLLKEQYF

j_gene: TRBJ2-3
v_gene: TRBV11-3
d_gene: TRBD2
len: 17
abundance: -
CDR3nt: TGTGCCAGCAGCTTACGGCTAGCGGGAGGCCCCTTTCATACGCAGTATTTT
CDR3aa: CASSLRLAGGPFHTQYF

j_gene: TRBJ1-5
v_gene: TRBV6-1
d_gene: -
len: 14
abundance: -
CDR3nt: TGTGCCTGTCGAGAGACAGGTGACAATCAGCCCCAGCATTTT
CDR3aa: CACRETGDNQPQHF

j_gene: TRBJ2-7
v_gene: TRBV5-5
d_gene: -
len: 15
abundance: -
CDR3nt: TGTGCCAGCAGCTTGGGGCAGGGGGACTGGTACGAGCAGTACTTC
CDR3aa: CASSLGQGDWYEQYF

j_gene: TRBJ2-7
v_gene: TRBV2
d_gene: -
len: 14
abundance: few
CDR3nt: TGTGCCAGCAGTAGTCGGACACTCACCTACGAGCAGTACTTC
CDR3aa: CASSSRTLTYEQYF

j_gene: TRBJ2-3
v_gene: TRBV5-1
d_gene: TRBD1
len: 13
abundance: -
CDR3nt: TGCGCCAGCAGCTTGGGACAGGGGAGCACGCAGTATTTT
CDR3aa: CASSLGQGSTQYF

j_gene: TRBJ1-6
v_gene: TRBV7-2
d_gene: TRBD1
len: 16
abundance: -
CDR3nt: TGTGCCAGCAGCTTTGTTCCGGGACAGGAGAATTCACCCCTCCACTTT
CDR3aa: CASSFVPGQENSPLHF

j_gene: TRBJ2-1
v_gene: TRBV5-1
d_gene: TRBD1
len: 15
abundance: -
CDR3nt: TGCGCCAGCAGCCCGGGACAGGGGGCCTACAATGAGCAGTTCTTC
CDR3aa: CASSPGQGAYNEQFF

j_gene: TRBJ2-4
v_gene: TRBV19
d_gene: TRBD1
len: 14
abundance: -
CDR3nt: TGTGCCAGTAGTACAGGACAGGGAAAAAACATTCAGTACTTC
CDR3aa: CASSTGQGKNIQYF

j_gene: TRBJ1-2
v_gene: TRBV7-2
d_gene: -
len: 12
abundance: -
CDR3nt: TGTGCCAGCACCTATGTGGGGGGAGGCTACACCTTC
CDR3aa: CASTYVGGGYTF

j_gene: TRBJ2-7
v_gene: TRBV28
d_gene: -
len: 15
abundance: -
CDR3nt: TGTGCCAGCAGTTTTGGGGGCCTCCGCTCCTACGAGCAGTACTTC
CDR3aa: CASSFGGLRSYEQYF

j_gene: TRBJ2-7
v_gene: TRBV2
d_gene: -
len: 13
abundance: once
CDR3nt: TGTGCCAGCAGTGAAGGGGAGAACTACGAGCAGTACTTC
CDR3aa: CASSEGENYEQYF

j_gene: TRBJ2-7
v_gene: TRBV4-3
d_gene: -
len: 16
abundance: -
CDR3nt: TGCGCCAGCAGCCAAGAAGGAAGACAGTCAACCTACGAGCAGTACTTC
CDR3aa: CASSQEGRQSTYEQYF

j_gene: TRBJ1-5
v_gene: TRBV19
d_gene: TRBD1
len: 15
abundance: once
CDR3nt: TGTGCCACCAGACTTGGGACAGGGCCCAATCAGCCCCAGCATTTT
CDR3aa: CATRLGTGPNQPQHF

j_gene: TRBJ2-6
v_gene: TRBV5-5
d_gene: TRBD1
len: 13
abundance: -
CDR3nt: TGTGCCAGCAAGGGGGCGGGGGCCAACGTCCTGACTTTC
CDR3aa: CASKGAGANVLTF

j_gene: TRBJ1-2
v_gene: TRBV7-9
d_gene: -
len: 14
abundance: -
CDR3nt: TGTGCCAGCAGCTTAGTTGTCCCCGAGGGTGGCTACACCTTC
CDR3aa: CASSLVVPEGGYTF

j_gene: TRBJ1-5
v_gene: TRBV19
d_gene: -
len: 13
abundance: -
CDR3nt: TGTGCCAGTAGTGGGGGGGCGGGACAGCCCCAGCATTTT
CDR3aa: CASSGGAGQPQHF

j_gene: TRBJ2-3
v_gene: TRBV5-1
d_gene: -
len: 13
abundance: -
CDR3nt: TGCGCCAGCAGCTTGGCGGAGGCCGATACGCAGTATTTT
CDR3aa: CASSLAEADTQYF

j_gene: TRBJ2-7
v_gene: TRBV10-3
d_gene: TRBD1
len: 14
abundance: -
CDR3nt: TGTGCCATCAGCTCGGGACAGGCCTTCTACGAGCAGTACTTC
CDR3aa: CAISSGQAFYEQYF

j_gene: TRBJ1-6
v_gene: TRBV10-3
d_gene: -
len: 15
abundance: -
CDR3nt: TGTGCCATCAGTGAGTTGGCGGGGCGGAATTCACCCCTCCACTTT
CDR3aa: CAISELAGRNSPLHF

j_gene: TRBJ2-1
v_gene: TRBV4-3
d_gene: -
len: 11
abundance: -
CDR3nt: TGCGCCAGTAGTCTAGCCAATGAGCAGTTCTTC
CDR3aa: CASSLANEQFF

j_gene: TRBJ2-2
v_gene: TRBV19
d_gene: TRBD1
len: 14
abundance: -
CDR3nt: TGTGCCAGTAGTACGGGACAGGGGGCCGGGGAGCTGTTTTTT
CDR3aa: CASSTGQGAGELFF

j_gene: TRBJ1-5
v_gene: TRBV5-5
d_gene: -
len: 16
abundance: -
CDR3nt: TGTGCCAGCAGCTTCTATGCAGGGGATAACAATCAGCCCCAGCATTTT
CDR3aa: CASSFYAGDNNQPQHF

j_gene: TRBJ1-1
v_gene: TRBV7-3
d_gene: -
len: 14
abundance: -
CDR3nt: TGTGCCAGCAGCTTAAGAGGGTTGGGCACTGAAGCTTTCTTT
CDR3aa: CASSLRGLGTEAFF

j_gene: TRBJ2-6
v_gene: TRBV2
d_gene: -
len: 14
abundance: -
CDR3nt: TGTGCCAGCAGGAGAGGATCTGGGGCCAACGTCCTGACTTTC
CDR3aa: CASRRGSGANVLTF

j_gene: TRBJ1-2
v_gene: TRBV6-6
d_gene: -
len: 14
abundance: -
CDR3nt: TGTGCCAGCAACCCGTCATTAGCTAACTATGGCTACACCTTC
CDR3aa: CASNPSLANYGYTF

j_gene: TRBJ1-6
v_gene: TRBV30
d_gene: -
len: 13
abundance: -
CDR3nt: TGTGCCTGGAGGGACAGCCCGAATTCACCCCTCCACTTT
CDR3aa: CAWRDSPNSPLHF

j_gene: TRBJ1-5
v_gene: TRBV7-2
d_gene: -
len: 15
abundance: -
CDR3nt: TGTGCCAGCAGCTTATGGGGAGTGGGGGGTCAGCCCCAGCATTTT
CDR3aa: CASSLWGVGGQPQHF

j_gene: TRBJ1-1
v_gene: TRBV20-1
d_gene: TRBD1
len: 11
abundance: -
CDR3nt: TGCAGTGCTATTGAGACAGGGAAAGCTTTCTTT
CDR3aa: CSAIETGKAFF

j_gene: TRBJ1-1
v_gene: TRBV5-5
d_gene: -
len: 13
abundance: -
CDR3nt: TGTGCCAGCAACTACTACCAGGGCACTGAAGCTTTCTTT
CDR3aa: CASNYYQGTEAFF

j_gene: TRBJ2-5
v_gene: TRBV7-8
d_gene: -
len: 14
abundance: -
CDR3nt: TGTGCCAGCAGCTCTCCTTCTCTCGGGGAGACCCAGTACTTC
CDR3aa: CASSSPSLGETQYF

j_gene: TRBJ1-5
v_gene: TRBV7-2
d_gene: -
len: 13
abundance: -
CDR3nt: TGTGCCAGCAGCTCGAGACAGAACCAGCCCCAGCATTTT
CDR3aa: CASSSRQNQPQHF

j_gene: TRBJ2-1
v_gene: TRBV18
d_gene: -
len: 14
abundance: -
CDR3nt: TGTGCCAGCTCACCAGACCCTAGTTACAATGAGCAGTTCTTC
CDR3aa: CASSPDPSYNEQFF

j_gene: TRBJ2-3
v_gene: TRBV5-4
d_gene: TRBD2
len: 14
abundance: -
CDR3nt: TGTGCCAGCAGCTTCAAAGCGGGAGAAGATACGCAGTATTTT
CDR3aa: CASSFKAGEDTQYF

j_gene: TRBJ1-1
v_gene: TRBV7-8
d_gene: -
len: 13
abundance: -
CDR3nt: TGTGCCAGCAGCTTCCGGACAGTAGTTGAAGCTTTCTTT
CDR3aa: CASSFRTVVEAFF

j_gene: TRBJ2-3
v_gene: TRBV30
d_gene: -
len: 13
abundance: -
CDR3nt: TGTGCCTGGCGTTCTAGTGGCACAGATACGCAGTATTTT
CDR3aa: CAWRSSGTDTQYF

j_gene: TRBJ2-3
v_gene: TRBV27
d_gene: TRBD2
len: 17
abundance: -
CDR3nt: TGTGCCAGCAGTCTTCAGGGACTAGCGGGGGGCACAGATACGCAGTATTTT
CDR3aa: CASSLQGLAGGTDTQYF

j_gene: TRBJ2-7
v_gene: TRBV7-8
d_gene: -
len: 13
abundance: -
CDR3nt: TGTGCCAGCAGAAGTGGGGACAACTACGAGCAGTACTTC
CDR3aa: CASRSGDNYEQYF

j_gene: TRBJ2-7
v_gene: TRBV18
d_gene: -
len: 16
abundance: once
CDR3nt: TGTGCCAGCTCAGAGACCGAGGCCACCCCTTCTTACGAGCAGTACTTC
CDR3aa: CASSETEATPSYEQYF

j_gene: TRBJ2-7
v_gene: TRBV2
d_gene: -
len: 12
abundance: -
CDR3nt: TGTGCCAGCGGTACAGGCGCCTACGAGCAGTACTTC
CDR3aa: CASGTGAYEQYF

j_gene: TRBJ2-7
v_gene: TRBV19
d_gene: TRBD2
len: 15
abundance: few
CDR3nt: TGTGCCAGTAGTATCGGGCGGGAGGCCCCCTACGAGCAGTACTTC
CDR3aa: CASSIGREAPYEQYF

j_gene: TRBJ1-5
v_gene: TRBV2
d_gene: -
len: 14
abundance: -
CDR3nt: TGTGCCAGCAGTTCGGACAGCCCCAATCAGCCCCAGCATTTT
CDR3aa: CASSSDSPNQPQHF